One and the same sample provided the 24 T cell receptor beta chains below, sequenced in a study of blood T cell repertoires in COVID-19. Generated by immunoSEQ multiplex PCR, the TCRdb table keeps only in-frame clones and is missing some. In the table there are about 71,000 clones, 80% to 90% of which are singletons. The specimen was peripheral blood. Receptor source: a man younger than 45 with acute or convalescent COVID-19.

The chain carries TRBV13 and TRBJ2-4; 8 bases are a match to TRBD1. The junction had 1 base not matched to a gene; V was cut back by 2 bases and J by 1 base. CDR3 length equals 15 residues. The germline V gene has CDR1 PRHDT and CDR2 FYEKMQ (reference sequence). This CDR3 reads CASSLQGAAKNIQYF. CDR3 nucleotide sequence: TGTGCCAGCAGCTTACAGGGGGCGGCCAAAAACATTCAGTACTTC. Full variable domain (remainder filled in from reference TRBV13 and TRBJ2-4): AAGVIQSPRHLIKEKRETATLKCYPIPRHDTVYWYQQGPGQDPQFLISFYEKMQSDKGSIPDRFSAQQFSDYHSELNMSSLELGDSALYFCASSLQGAAKNIQYFGAGTRLSVL.

The CDR3 DNA reads as TGTGCCAGCAGCTTGTTCGGGGGGCGGAAGGCTGAAGCTTTCTTT. As protein: CASSLFGGRKAEAFF. V is TRBV5-6 and J is TRBJ1-1; D perhaps matches TRBD1 (6 bases). Germline CDR1 and CDR2: SGHDT and YYEEEE. V was pared by 1 base and J by 6 bases, with 16 bases between. The CDR3 is 15 amino acids.

This chain uses TRBV5-1 with TRBJ2-7, with 7 bases fitting TRBD1. V lost 5 bases and J lost 5; bases outside the gene matches: 10. Germline V lookup: CDR1 SGHRS, CDR2 YFSETQ. The CDR3 has 14 residues. The CDR3 nucleotides are TGCGCCAGCAGGGGGACAGAAAAGTTGAACGAGCAGTACTTC. Translation: CASRGTEKLNEQYF.

The chain has TRBV24-1 and TRBJ2-2; 15 positions match TRBD2. The CDR3 is 19 amino acids. CDR1 and CDR2 (germline): KGHDR, SFDVKD. The V gene end was trimmed by 3 bases and the J gene end by 2 bases; junction bases not matched to a gene: 6. CDR3 sequence: CATSDGGLAGGSNTGELFF. DNA for the CDR3: TGTGCCACCAGTGATGGGGGACTAGCGGGGGGATCAAACACCGGGGAGCTGTTTTTT.

This chain connects TRBV6-6 to TRBJ1-1; D gene unclear. The germline V gene encodes CDR1 MNHNY and CDR2 SVGAGI (reference sequence). The CDR3 contains 13 residues. V lost 3 bases and J lost 1, with 6 bases in between. The CDR3 is CASSYPGNTEAFF. As DNA, the CDR3 is TGTGCCAGCAGTTATCCAGGGAACACTGAAGCTTTCTTT.

As DNA, the CDR3 is TGTGCCAGCAGCCAAGATCAAGCCGGAGCGGGGGGGTTGAACGGGGAGCTGTTTTTT. It translates to CASSQDQAGAGGLNGELFF. The rearrangement joins TRBV4-2 to TRBJ2-2; 10 bases fit TRBD2. With V trimmed by 0 bases and J by 7 bases, 14 bases remained unmatched. CDR3 length: 19 amino acids. The V gene's germline CDR1 is LGHNA and CDR2 YNFKEQ.

In DNA form, the CDR3 reads TGTGCCAGCAGACCTACTCGAATACAGGCCGAGGGGGCCAACGTCCTGACTTTC. Its protein is CASRPTRIQAEGANVLTF. The V and J genes are TRBV7-2 and TRBJ2-6; tentative D call: TRBD1 (5 bases). With 6 bases removed from V and 4 bases from J, the gap between germline ends came to 22 bases. The germline gives CDR1 SGHTA, CDR2 FQGNSA. This CDR3 has 18 residues.

DNA for the CDR3: TGTGCCAGCAGCGTAGCTGGCCTAGCGGGGTCCTACAATGAGCAGTTCTTC. Its protein product is CASSVAGLAGSYNEQFF. V gene TRBV9 combines with J gene TRBJ2-1; TRBD2 agrees at 9 bases. This CDR3 has 17 amino acids. Germline V gene sequence: CDR1 SGDLS, CDR2 YYNGEE. V shed 0 bases and J 1 base; nucleotides not matched to a gene: 5.

The chain employs TRBV7-3 and TRBJ2-1, with 9 bases identical to TRBD2. With V trimmed by 5 bases and J by 2 bases, 13 bases remained unmatched. Germline V lookup: CDR1 SGHTA, CDR2 FQGTGA. The length of the CDR3 is 18 residues. In DNA, the CDR3 is TGTGCCAGCAGCCCCCAACCTCCCCAGCGGGGGGCCTACAATGAGCAGTTCTTC. Amino acid sequence: CASSPQPPQRGAYNEQFF. Together with reference TRBV7-3 and TRBJ2-1, the CDR3 gives the full variable domain: GAGVSQTPSNKVTEKGKYVELRCDPISGHTALYWYRQSLGQGPEFLIYFQGTGAADDSGLPNDRFFAVRPEGSVSTLKIQRTERGDSAVYLCASSPQPPQRGAYNEQFFGPGTRLTVL.

The rearrangement uses TRBV30 and TRBJ2-2, with no clear D. Between the trimmed V and J ends, which lost 2 bases and 1 base, there was a span of 2 bases. The length of the CDR3 is 12 residues. The germline V gene encodes CDR1 GTSNPN and CDR2 SVGIG (reference sequence). Here the CDR3 reads CAWSLNTGELFF. In DNA, the CDR3 is TGTGCCTGGAGTCTGAACACCGGGGAGCTGTTTTTT. The full variable domain, rest sourced from reference TRBV30 and TRBJ2-2, is SQTIHQWPATLVQPVGSPLSLECTVEGTSNPNLYWYRQAAGRGLQLLFYSVGIGQISSEVPQNLSASRPQDRQFILSSKKLLLSDSGFYLCAWSLNTGELFFGEGSRLTVL.

The chain carries TRBV29-1 and TRBJ2-7, with 8 bases matching TRBD2. The trim removed 3 bases at V and 4 bases at J, leaving 2 bases unmatched. The V gene's germline CDR1 is SQVTM and CDR2 ANQGSEA. The length of the CDR3 is 12 residues. CDR3 region: CSVDTGGYEQYF. In nucleotides, the CDR3 is TGCAGCGTTGACACGGGAGGGTACGAGCAGTACTTC.

The genes are TRBV10-3 and TRBJ1-1; D perhaps matches TRBD1 (5 bases). Germline V gene data show CDR1 as ENHRY and CDR2 as SYGVKD. The CDR3 consists of 12 residues. V was trimmed by 11 bases and J by 2 bases, leaving 12 bases between them. The CDR3: CAAKTVNTEAFF. CDR3 nucleotides: TGTGCCGCCAAGACAGTTAACACTGAAGCTTTCTTT.

The V gene is TRBV27, the J gene TRBJ1-4, with D possibly being TRBD1 (5 bases). CDR3 length: 13 residues. Germline CDR1 and CDR2: MNHEY and SMNVEV (reference sequence). V was trimmed by 3 bases and J by 7 bases, leaving 9 bases between them. The DNA of the CDR3 is TGTGCCAGCAGTTTTGATAGGGGTGAAAAACTGTTTTTT. It translates to CASSFDRGEKLFF.

This chain connects TRBV12-3 or TRBV12-4 to TRBJ1-5; 9 bases map to TRBD1. V was pared by 2 bases and J by 7 bases, with 0 bases of the junction left unmatched. CDR3 length equals 13 residues. Here the CDR3 reads CASSLTGGQPQHF. The CDR3 DNA reads TGTGCCAGCAGTTTAACAGGGGGCCAGCCCCAGCATTTT.

The chain recombines TRBV5-1 with TRBJ1-3; 8 bases fit TRBD1. The V gene end was trimmed by 5 bases and the J gene end by 0 bases; junction bases not matched to a gene: 4. In germline, CDR1 is SGHRS, CDR2 YFSETQ. The CDR3 totals 15 residues. The CDR3 bases are TGCGCCAGCAGGCGGGACAGGAACTCTGGAAACACCATATATTTT. Its translation is CASRRDRNSGNTIYF.

This sequence joins TRBV5-1 and TRBJ2-2, with 8 bases that match TRBD1. Germline CDR1 reads SGHRS; CDR2 reads YFSETQ. The CDR3 runs to 15 residues. V lost 7 bases, J lost 3 bases, and 8 bases stayed unmatched. CDR3 sequence: CASRLIQGDTGELFF. The CDR3 DNA reads TGCGCCAGCCGGTTAATACAGGGGGACACCGGGGAGCTGTTTTTT.

The chain links TRBV3-1 (or the pseudogene TRBV3-2) to TRBJ2-5, with D possibly TRBD2 on 5 matching bases. V shed 5 bases and J shed 0 bases, with 10 bases lying between them. CDR1 is LGHDT and CDR2 is YNNKEL in the germline V gene (reference sequence). The CDR3 totals 14 residues. DNA of the CDR3: TGTGCCAGCAGCGGGAGAACGTACCAAGAGACCCAGTACTTC. This gives the protein CASSGRTYQETQYF.

The chain recombines TRBV24-1 with TRBJ1-5; D is unclear. V dropped 7 bases and J dropped 4 bases, with 19 bases sitting between them. The CDR3 sequence is 16 residues long. CDR1 and CDR2 from the germline V gene are KGHDR and SFDVKD. This chain's CDR3 is CATSPSGVSGNQPQHF. The DNA of the CDR3 is TGTGCCACCAGCCCTTCTGGGGTGAGCGGTAATCAGCCCCAGCATTTT.

The DNA for the CDR3 is TGTGCCAGCAGCACCGACAGGGGGCTGGGCACTGAAGCTTTCTTT. Its translation: CASSTDRGLGTEAFF. The chain recombines TRBV5-4 with TRBJ1-1; 10 positions agree with TRBD1. J gave up 4 bases and V 4 bases, and 7 bases lay outside the gene matches. The germline V gene has CDR1 SGHNT and CDR2 YYREEE (reference sequence). This CDR3 region has 15 residues.

The chain links TRBV5-1 to TRBJ2-2; 7 bases are a match to TRBD2. This CDR3 spans 17 amino acids. Germline assignment: CDR1 SGHRS and CDR2 YFSETQ. The junction had 7 bases not matched to a gene; V was cut back by 2 bases and J by 0 bases. CDR3 nucleotides: TGCGCCAGCAGCTTATTATGGCTAGCGGCGAACACCGGGGAGCTGTTTTTT. Amino acid sequence: CASSLLWLAANTGELFF.

This clone was detected only a few times. The V call is TRBV7-6, the J call TRBJ2-2, with a tentative D call TRBD2 (5 bases). This CDR3 has 15 residues. V dropped 5 bases and J dropped 1 base, with 11 bases sitting between them. Germline CDR1 reads SGHVS; CDR2 reads FNYEAQ. CDR3 region: CASSQRSENTGELFF. For the CDR3, the DNA is TGTGCCAGCAGCCAACGTAGCGAGAACACCGGGGAGCTGTTTTTT.

The chain has TRBV2 and TRBJ1-4; 10 bases map to TRBD1. Germline-derived CDR1 and CDR2 are SNHLY and FYNNEI. CDR3 size: 15 residues. J was trimmed by 7 bases and V by 3 bases; bases with no gene match: 5. CDR3 in DNA: TGTGCCAGCAGTGATTTCGGGACAGGGGCTGAAAAACTGTTTTTT. Amino acids: CASSDFGTGAEKLFF. Variable domain in full (rest from reference TRBV2 and TRBJ1-4): EPEVTQTPSHQVTQMGQEVILRCVPISNHLYFYWYRQILGQKVEFLVSFYNNEISEKSEIFDDQFSVERPDGSNFTLKIRSTKLEDSAMYFCASSDFGTGAEKLFFGSGTQLSVL.

This chain joins TRBV9 and TRBJ2-4, with TRBD2 as a possible D gene (5 bases). V lost 4 bases, J lost 10 bases, and 12 bases lay in between. The CDR3 is 12 amino acids. CDR1 and CDR2 (germline): SGDLS, YYNGEE. CDR3 coding DNA: TGTGCCAGCAGCAAGGATCGGGATATTCAGTACTTC. Protein product: CASSKDRDIQYF.

The chain has TRBV9 and TRBJ2-2; 9 positions match TRBD2. The J segment lost 1 base and the V segment lost 2 bases, leaving 6 bases of the junction unmatched. The CDR3 has 17 amino acids. Germline-derived CDR1 and CDR2 are SGDLS and YYNGEE. Here the CDR3 reads CASSVASGALNTGELFF. Written as DNA, the CDR3 is TGTGCCAGCAGCGTTGCTAGCGGGGCCCTGAACACCGGGGAGCTGTTTTTT.